The clone carrying this T cell receptor (beta chain) was seen ten or more times. Amplification of TCR beta CDR3 regions was performed using RNA transcripts as template. During a first-round RT-PCR of the TCR CDR3, the HTBI primer set was used. One entry per CDR3 protein, called by TCRdb with MiXCR from the multiplex PCR reads. The repertoire holds approximately 210,000 distinct CDR3 sequences, with 15% to 20% as singletons. Germline V CDR1 and CDR2: MNHEY, SMNVEV (reference sequence). The CDR3 length is 13 residues. Trimming stripped 3 bases from V and 8 bases from J, with 13 bases between. This sample stems from a study of T cells in Graves' hyperthyroidism and ophthalmopathy.

The specimen was blood. The sequence was collected from a man aged 45-65 years with Graves' hyperthyroidism. This chain joins TRBV27 and TRBJ1-2, with D perhaps TRBD1 (5 bases). CDR3 region: CASSLSQGHGYTF. The CDR3 nucleotides read TGTGCCAGCAGTTTGAGTCAGGGTCACGGCTACACCTTC.